A single sample is the source of the 18 T cell receptor beta chains below, sequenced in a study of cytomegalovirus exposure and HLA in healthy donors. Clones were read by immunoSEQ multiplex PCR, and TCRdb kept only the in-frame ones, dropping some. Here the sample spans 150,000 to 200,000 clones, around 85% being singletons. Sequenced input: PBMCs. Every receptor here comes from a man aged 18 to 29 in good health and CMV-seropositive.

The V gene is TRBV7-9, the J gene TRBJ2-2; 14 bases line up with TRBD2. The V segment lost 5 bases and the J segment 4 bases; nucleotides outside the gene matches: 12. The CDR3 sequence is 19 residues long. Germline CDR1 reads SEHNR; CDR2 reads FQNEAQ (reference sequence). For the CDR3, the DNA is TGTGCCAGCAGCACACTTCCGGGACTAGCGGGAGATGGCACCGGGGAGCTGTTTTTT. It codes for CASSTLPGLAGDGTGELFF.

The chain carries TRBV6-1 and TRBJ2-7; 11 nucleotides agree with TRBD1. Germline V gives CDR1 MNHNS, CDR2 SASEGT. V shed 1 base and J 4 bases; nucleotides not matched to a gene: 3. The CDR3 extends over 15 amino acids. The CDR3 region is CASSEEDRGLYEQYF. The DNA of the CDR3 is TGTGCCAGCAGTGAAGAGGACAGGGGGCTGTACGAGCAGTACTTC.

This clone was counted only a few times. The V call is TRBV6-1, the J call TRBJ1-2, with a tentative D call TRBD1 (6 bases). CDR1 is MNHNS, CDR2 SASEGT, per germline. The V gene lost 6 bases and the J gene lost 4 bases, with 15 bases spanning the gap. The CDR3 spans 14 residues. The CDR3 nucleotides are TGTGCCAGCAGGGGCGGGGGGCGCAGCTATGGCTACACCTTC. It codes for CASRGGGRSYGYTF.

The chain uses TRBV7-3 and TRBJ2-2; 10 bases line up with TRBD1. Germline CDR1 and CDR2: SGHTA and FQGTGA. V was pared by 4 bases and J by 2 bases, with 4 bases of the junction left unmatched. The CDR3 loop spans 16 amino acids. The CDR3 DNA reads as TGTGCCAGCAGCTCCGGGACAGGGGTTAACACCGGGGAGCTGTTTTTT. Protein: CASSSGTGVNTGELFF.

The chain employs TRBV7-9 and TRBJ2-7; the match to TRBD1 covers 8 bases. The CDR3 totals 13 residues. The germline CDR1 and CDR2 sequences are SEHNR and FQNEAQ (reference sequence). Trimming took 3 bases from V and 5 from J; bases not matched to a gene: 3. CDR3 sequence: CASSLPGGNEQYF. In DNA, the CDR3 is TGTGCCAGCAGCTTGCCAGGGGGCAACGAGCAGTACTTC.

The chain has TRBV7-6 and TRBJ2-5, with TRBD1 matching 7 bases. CDR3 length: 15 amino acids. V was clipped by 1 base and J by 1 base; unmatched bases: 3. CDR1 and CDR2 from the germline V gene are SGHVS and FNYEAQ. CDR3 in DNA: TGTGCCAGCAGCTTAGGGACAGGTCCCCAAGAGACCCAGTACTTC. Translation: CASSLGTGPQETQYF. The whole variable domain, remainder taken from reference TRBV7-6 and TRBJ2-5, is GAGVSQSPRYKVTKRGQDVALRCDPISGHVSLYWYRQALGQGPEFLTYFNYEAQQDKSGLPNDRFSAERPEGSISTLTIQRTEQRDSAMYRCASSLGTGPQETQYFGPGTRLLVL.

The genes are TRBV6-5 and TRBJ1-6; D unclear. CDR3 length: 15 amino acids. Between the trimmed V and J ends, which lost 6 bases and 5 bases, there was a span of 14 bases. CDR1 is MNHEY and CDR2 is SVGAGI in the germline V gene. The CDR3 region is CASSFEFRDNSPLHF. CDR3 coding DNA: TGTGCCAGCAGCTTCGAGTTCCGAGATAATTCACCCCTCCACTTT.

The chain has TRBV11-2 and TRBJ1-2; 7 nucleotides align to TRBD1. The CDR3 totals 14 residues. In germline, CDR1 is SGHAT, CDR2 FQNNGV. Losses at the gene ends were 0 bases for V and 4 bases for J; bases not matched to a gene: 2. As DNA, the CDR3 is TGTGCCAGCAGCTTAGAAGGGGGCTTCTATGGCTACACCTTC. Translated, it gives CASSLEGGFYGYTF.

The V call is TRBV30, the J call TRBJ2-7, with 8 nucleotides matching TRBD1. J gave up 1 base and V 1 base, and 3 bases lay outside the gene matches. The length of the CDR3 is 14 residues. Germline-derived CDR1 and CDR2 are GTSNPN and SVGIG (reference sequence). The CDR3 nucleotides are TGTGCCTGGAGTGAGGGACAGGCTTCCTACGAGCAGTACTTC. As protein: CAWSEGQASYEQYF.

V and J are TRBV28 and TRBJ2-7; 9 nucleotides agree with TRBD1. The J segment lost 2 bases and the V segment lost 9 bases, leaving 8 bases of the junction unmatched. The CDR3 is 14 amino acids. Looked up from germline, CDR1 is MDHEN and CDR2 is SYDVKM. The CDR3 here is CASKDRGATYEQYF. Written as DNA, the CDR3 is TGTGCCAGTAAGGACAGGGGTGCGACCTACGAGCAGTACTTC. The variable domain in full, with the rest retrieved from reference TRBV28 and TRBJ2-7, is DVKVTQSSRYLVKRTGEKVFLECVQDMDHENMFWYRQDPGLGLRLIYFSYDVKMKEKGDIPEGYSVSREKKERFSLILESASTNQTSMYLCASKDRGATYEQYFGPGTRLTVT.

The chain's CDR3 is CASSQVLGGIDTEAFF. DNA for the CDR3: TGTGCCAGCAGCCAAGTCCTTGGGGGGATTGACACTGAAGCTTTCTTT. V gene TRBV4-2 combines with J gene TRBJ1-1, with D tentatively TRBD1 (5 bases). The V gene's germline CDR1 is LGHNA and CDR2 YNFKEQ. Trimming left V 1 base short and J 3 bases short, with 15 bases between. This CDR3 contains 16 residues.

The chain is built from TRBV28 and TRBJ2-1, with 10 bases lining up with TRBD1. The CDR3 spans 20 residues. J gave up 4 bases and V 4 bases, and 19 bases lay outside the gene matches. From germline, CDR1 is MDHEN and CDR2 SYDVKM. The CDR3 here is CASSWRTGGILQPTYNEQFF. CDR3 coding DNA: TGTGCCAGCAGTTGGCGGACAGGGGGGATTCTACAACCGACTTACAATGAGCAGTTCTTC.

V and J are TRBV28 and TRBJ1-5; no definite D call. V was trimmed by 5 bases and J by 3 bases, leaving 14 bases between them. CDR3 length equals 15 residues. CDR1 is MDHEN and CDR2 is SYDVKM in the germline V gene. The CDR3 nucleotides are TGTGCCAGCAGTCCCCCGTTGAGCTCCAATCAGCCCCAGCATTTT. Translation gives CASSPPLSSNQPQHF.

This chain joins TRBV19 and TRBJ1-6; possible D gene TRBD1, 5 bases. This CDR3 region has 13 residues. V was pared by 5 bases and J by 8 bases, with 10 bases between. CDR1 is LNHDA and CDR2 is SQIVND in the germline V gene (reference sequence). The CDR3 sequence: CASSPQGDSPLHF. CDR3 in DNA: TGTGCCAGTAGTCCCCAAGGGGATTCACCCCTCCACTTT.

The genes are TRBV27 and TRBJ2-7; 9 nucleotides agree with TRBD2. V lost 5 bases and J lost 4; bases outside the gene matches: 12. The germline V gene has CDR1 MNHEY and CDR2 SMNVEV (reference sequence). This CDR3 spans 16 amino acids. In DNA form, the CDR3 reads TGTGCCAGCAGTCAGAACCCGGGACTAGCTATTTACGAGCAGTACTTC. Amino acids: CASSQNPGLAIYEQYF.

The rearrangement links TRBV10-3 to TRBJ2-7, with 10 bases identical to TRBD1. Germline V lookup: CDR1 ENHRY, CDR2 SYGVKD. V lost 3 bases to trimming and J lost 5 bases; unmatched junction nucleotides: 7. This CDR3 contains 15 residues. CDR3 sequence reads: CAISDPPGTGDEQYF. Written as DNA, the CDR3 is TGTGCCATCAGTGACCCCCCCGGGACAGGGGACGAGCAGTACTTC.

V usage is TRBV19 and J usage is TRBJ2-1; D perhaps matches TRBD2 (6 bases). The CDR3 loop spans 14 amino acids. Per germline, CDR1 LNHDA and CDR2 SQIVND (reference sequence). V was cut by 3 bases and J by 7 bases, with 13 bases left in between. CDR3 loop: CASSIGIAENEQFF. The DNA of the CDR3 is TGTGCCAGTAGTATCGGGATAGCGGAGAATGAGCAGTTCTTC. Combining the CDR3 with reference TRBV19 and TRBJ2-1 gives the whole variable domain DGGITQSPKYLFRKEGQNVTLSCEQNLNHDAMYWYRQDPGQGLRLIYYSQIVNDFQKGDIAEGYSVSREKKESFPLTVTSAQKNPTAFYLCASSIGIAENEQFFGPGTRLTVL.

The count of this clone is one. The chain is built from TRBV13 and TRBJ1-1; D uncertain. The CDR3 loop spans 12 amino acids. Deletions cut 1 base from V and 5 bases from J, with 5 bases between. The germline gives CDR1 PRHDT, CDR2 FYEKMQ (reference sequence). This CDR3 is CASSLAETEAFF. The CDR3 DNA is TGTGCCAGCAGCTTAGCGGAGACTGAAGCTTTCTTT.